This T cell receptor beta chain stems from a study of CXCR3-negative and CXCR3-positive naive CD8 T cells. General study findings and limits: More hydrophobic TRB CDR3s were found in CXCR3-positive naive cells than in CXCR3-negative naive cells. The study found that naive CXCR3-negative and CXCR3-positive cells shared TRBV-TRBJ usage, while memory cells differed.

Remarks on this clonotype: Antigen unknown.

The CD45RO-CCR7+CD27+CD95- phenotype denoted naive CD8+ T cells. The CDR3 totals 18 residues. Germline CDR1 SGHRS, CDR2 YFSETQ. UMI-tagged TRB cDNA libraries were built via 5' RACE. TCRdb reprocessed the 5' RACE reads and stores each CDR3 protein as one record, lacking DNA. The sample totals around 95,000 distinct CDR3 sequences. The source is a human donor in good health. Some clones in this sample may be carry-over from other donors' samples. V usage is TRBV5-1 and J usage is TRBJ2-1; TCRdb lists TRBD2, though no DNA is available to test this call. Sequencing input: naive CXCR3+ CD8+ T cells from blood. Specified subset: CD45RO-CCR7+CD27+CD95- naive CD8+ T cells expressing CXCR3 (TNR3+). The CDR3: CASSQGLAETLGWDEQFF.